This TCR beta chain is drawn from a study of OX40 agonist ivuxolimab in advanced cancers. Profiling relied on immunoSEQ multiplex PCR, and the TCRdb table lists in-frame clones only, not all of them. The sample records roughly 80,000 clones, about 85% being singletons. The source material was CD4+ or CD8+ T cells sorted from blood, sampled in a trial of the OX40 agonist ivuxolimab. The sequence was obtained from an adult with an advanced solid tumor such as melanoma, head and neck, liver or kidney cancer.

The CDR3, as DNA: TGTGCCAGCAGCTTTGGGGGGCCTGGAAACACCATATATTTT. Its protein product is CASSFGGPGNTIYF. The chain is built from TRBV11-1 and TRBJ1-3, with D perhaps matching TRBD1 (6 bases). This CDR3 contains 14 residues. The germline V gene encodes CDR1 SGHAT and CDR2 FQDESV (reference sequence). V lost 3 bases and J lost 2, with 8 bases in between. Full variable domain (missing parts from reference TRBV11-1 and TRBJ1-3): EAEVAQSPRYKITEKSQAVAFWCDPISGHATLYWYRQILGQGPELLVQFQDESVVDDSQLPKDRFSAERLKGVDSTLKIQPAELGDSAMYLCASSFGGPGNTIYFGEGSWLTVV.